This T cell receptor (beta chain) derives from a study of kidney transplant recipient with SARS-CoV-2 infection. This clonotype showed up just a few times. This CDR3 has 14 residues. One entry per CDR3 protein, called by TCRdb with MiXCR from the reads. The sample lists approximately 240,000 distinct CDR3 sequences, about 28% seen once, with around 6.8% in the top ten. The clonotype comes from a male patient in his thirties who had COVID-19 and was a kidney transplant recipient. A subset of T cells may come from the graft donor. The sequenced sample was a blood sample, obtained at baseline and on day 111 from a kidney transplant recipient. V is TRBV21-1 and J is TRBJ2-1; TRBD2, the D gene given by the table, was not confirmed from the DNA. TRBV21-1 is designated a pseudogene. CDR3 protein: CASMDYPAYNEQFF. The CDR3 DNA follows: TGTGCCAGCATGGACTACCCGGCCTACAATGAGCAGTTCTTC.